This T cell receptor beta chain was observed in a study of cytomegalovirus exposure and HLA in healthy donors. This clone was observed a few times. The germline gives CDR1 MDHEN, CDR2 SYDVKM. With 5 bases clipped from V and 6 bases from J, the junction kept 5 bases outside the gene matches. CDR3 size: 14 residues. The PCR had 60 Vbeta and 13 Jbeta primers. The repertoire was sequenced with immunoSEQ multiplex PCR; TCRdb's copy has only in-frame clones and lacks some. The table lists 75,000 to 90,000 clones, 74% of them singletons, with 20% to 25% in the top ten. Material: PBMCs. The TCR sequence derives from a man aged 30 to 39 in good health and CMV-seropositive. The chain is built from TRBV28 and TRBJ1-5; 9 nucleotides agree with TRBD1. As DNA, the CDR3 is TGTGCCAGCAGTCTCCGACAGGGGGGTCAGCCCCAGCATTTT. Its protein product is CASSLRQGGQPQHF.